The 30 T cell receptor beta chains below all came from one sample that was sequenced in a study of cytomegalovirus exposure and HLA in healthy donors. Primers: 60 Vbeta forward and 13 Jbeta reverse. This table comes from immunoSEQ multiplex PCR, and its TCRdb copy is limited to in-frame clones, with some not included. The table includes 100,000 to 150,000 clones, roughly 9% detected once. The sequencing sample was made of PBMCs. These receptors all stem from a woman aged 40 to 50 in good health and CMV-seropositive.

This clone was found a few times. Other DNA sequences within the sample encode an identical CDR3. This chain's CDR3 is CASREGNEKLFF. CDR3 bases: TGTGCCAGCAGGGAGGGTAATGAAAAACTGTTTTTT. The J gene is TRBJ1-4, the V gene TRBV2; D is uncertain. Germline values: CDR1 SNHLY, CDR2 FYNNEI. Trimming shortened V by 6 bases and J by 4 bases, and 6 bases separated the two germline ends. The CDR3 runs to 12 residues.

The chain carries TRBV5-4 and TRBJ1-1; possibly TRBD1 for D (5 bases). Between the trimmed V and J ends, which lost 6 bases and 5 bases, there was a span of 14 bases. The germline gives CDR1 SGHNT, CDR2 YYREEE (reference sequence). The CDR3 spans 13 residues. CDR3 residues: CASNPGRETEAFF. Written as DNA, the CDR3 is TGTGCCAGCAACCCAGGGCGAGAGACTGAAGCTTTCTTT.

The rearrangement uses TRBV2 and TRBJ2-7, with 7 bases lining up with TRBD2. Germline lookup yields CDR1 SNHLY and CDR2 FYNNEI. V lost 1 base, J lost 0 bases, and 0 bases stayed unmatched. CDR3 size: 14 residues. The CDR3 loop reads CASSEGLASYEQYF. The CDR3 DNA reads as TGTGCCAGCAGTGAAGGACTAGCCTCCTACGAGCAGTACTTC.

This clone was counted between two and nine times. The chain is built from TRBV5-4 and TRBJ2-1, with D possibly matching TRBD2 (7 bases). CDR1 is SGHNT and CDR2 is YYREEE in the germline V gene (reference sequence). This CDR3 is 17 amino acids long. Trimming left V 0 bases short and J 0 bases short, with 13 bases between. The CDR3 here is CASSLEGGMPSYNEQFF. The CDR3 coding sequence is TGTGCCAGCAGCTTGGAGGGGGGGATGCCCTCCTACAATGAGCAGTTCTTC.

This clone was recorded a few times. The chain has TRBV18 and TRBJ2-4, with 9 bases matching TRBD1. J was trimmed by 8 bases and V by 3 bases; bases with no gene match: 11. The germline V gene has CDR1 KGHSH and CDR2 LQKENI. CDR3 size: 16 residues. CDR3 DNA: TGTGCCAGCTCACCTTTCCGGACAGGGGCCGGGGACATTCAGTACTTC. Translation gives CASSPFRTGAGDIQYF. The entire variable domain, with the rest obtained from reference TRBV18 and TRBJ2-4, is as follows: NAGVMQNPRHLVRRRGQEARLRCSPMKGHSHVYWYRQLPEEGLKFMVYLQKENIIDESGMPKERFSAEFPKEGPSILRIQQVVRGDSAAYFCASSPFRTGAGDIQYFGAGTRLSVL.

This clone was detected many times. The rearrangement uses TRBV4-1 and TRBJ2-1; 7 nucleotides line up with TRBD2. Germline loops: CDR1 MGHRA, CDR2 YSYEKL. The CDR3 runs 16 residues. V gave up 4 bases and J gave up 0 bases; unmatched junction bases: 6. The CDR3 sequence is CASSRNLADSYNEQFF. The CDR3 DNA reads TGCGCCAGCAGCCGTAATCTAGCGGACTCCTACAATGAGCAGTTCTTC.

In nucleotides, the CDR3 is TGCGCCAGCAGTCCTAACGCGCAGGGGGACAATTCACCCCTCCACTTT. Translated: CASSPNAQGDNSPLHF. The gene calls are TRBV5-1 and TRBJ1-6; TRBD1 aligns across 7 bases. J was trimmed by 7 bases and V by 5 bases; bases with no gene match: 12. Germline V gene sequence: CDR1 SGHRS, CDR2 YFSETQ. The CDR3 is 16 residues long. Full variable domain (remainder filled in from reference TRBV5-1 and TRBJ1-6): KAGVTQTPRYLIKTRGQQVTLSCSPISGHRSVSWYQQTPGQGLQFLFEYFSETQRNKGNFPGRFSGRQFSNSRSEMNVSTLELGDSALYLCASSPNAQGDNSPLHFGNGTRLTVT.

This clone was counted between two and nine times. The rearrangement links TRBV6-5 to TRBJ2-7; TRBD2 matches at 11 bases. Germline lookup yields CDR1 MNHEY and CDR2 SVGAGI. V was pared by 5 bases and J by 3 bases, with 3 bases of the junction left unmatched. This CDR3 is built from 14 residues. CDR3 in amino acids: CASSPSGGFYEQYF. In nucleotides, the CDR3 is TGTGCCAGCAGTCCTAGCGGGGGGTTCTACGAGCAGTACTTC.

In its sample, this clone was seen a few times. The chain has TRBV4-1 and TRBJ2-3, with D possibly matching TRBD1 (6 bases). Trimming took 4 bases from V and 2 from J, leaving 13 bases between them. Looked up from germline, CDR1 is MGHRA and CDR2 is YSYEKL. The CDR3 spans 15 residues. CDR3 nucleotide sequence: TGCGCCAGCAGCCTGCAGGGGTCTCACACAGATACGCAGTATTTT. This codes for CASSLQGSHTDTQYF.

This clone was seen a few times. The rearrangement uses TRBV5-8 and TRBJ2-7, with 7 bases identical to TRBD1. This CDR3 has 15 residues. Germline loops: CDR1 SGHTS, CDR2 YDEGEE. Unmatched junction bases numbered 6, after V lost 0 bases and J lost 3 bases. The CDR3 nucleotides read TGTGCCAGCAGCTTGGCGCCAGGGGGTAACTACGAGCAGTACTTC. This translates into CASSLAPGGNYEQYF. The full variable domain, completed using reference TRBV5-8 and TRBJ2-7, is EAGVTQSPTHLIKTRGQQATLRCSPISGHTSVYWYQQALGLGLQFLLWYDEGEERNRGNFPPRFSGRQFPNYSSELNVNALELEDSALYLCASSLAPGGNYEQYFGPGTRLTVT.

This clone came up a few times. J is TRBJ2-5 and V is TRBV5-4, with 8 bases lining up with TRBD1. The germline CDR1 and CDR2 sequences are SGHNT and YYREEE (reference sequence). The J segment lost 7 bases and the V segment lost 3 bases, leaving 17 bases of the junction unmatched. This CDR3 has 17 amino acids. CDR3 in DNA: TGTGCCAGCAGCTCGCGGTCGGGCACAGGGGGTTTTGGGACCCAGTACTTC. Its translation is CASSSRSGTGGFGTQYF. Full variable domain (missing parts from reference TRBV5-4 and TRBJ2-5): ETGVTQSPTHLIKTRGQQVTLRCSSQSGHNTVSWYQQALGQGPQFIFQYYREEENGRGNFPPRFSGLQFPNYSSELNVNALELDDSALYLCASSSRSGTGGFGTQYFGPGTRLLVL.

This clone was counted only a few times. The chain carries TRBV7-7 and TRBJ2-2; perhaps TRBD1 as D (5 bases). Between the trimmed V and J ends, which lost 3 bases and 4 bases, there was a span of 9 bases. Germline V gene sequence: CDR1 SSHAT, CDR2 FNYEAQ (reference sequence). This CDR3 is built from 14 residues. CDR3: CASSFGQGTGELFF. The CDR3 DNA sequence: TGTGCCAGCAGCTTCGGGCAGGGCACCGGGGAGCTGTTTTTT.

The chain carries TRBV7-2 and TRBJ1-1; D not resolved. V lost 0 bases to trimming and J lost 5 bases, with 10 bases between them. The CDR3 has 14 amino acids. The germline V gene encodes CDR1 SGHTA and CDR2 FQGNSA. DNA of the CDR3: TGTGCCAGCAGCTTAGCACCGGGTTATACTGAAGCTTTCTTT. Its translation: CASSLAPGYTEAFF. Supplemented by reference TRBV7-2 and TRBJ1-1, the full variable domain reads GAGVSQSPSNKVTEKGKDVELRCDPISGHTALYWYRQSLGQGLEFLIYFQGNSAPDKSGLPSDRFSAERTGGSVSTLTIQRTQQEDSAVYLCASSLAPGYTEAFFGQGTRLTVV.

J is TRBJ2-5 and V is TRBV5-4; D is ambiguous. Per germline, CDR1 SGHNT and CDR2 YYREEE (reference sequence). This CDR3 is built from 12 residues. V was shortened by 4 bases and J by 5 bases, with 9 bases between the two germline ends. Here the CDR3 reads CASSQLGETQYF. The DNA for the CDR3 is TGTGCCAGCAGCCAACTCGGGGAGACCCAGTACTTC. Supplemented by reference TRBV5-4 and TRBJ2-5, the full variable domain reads ETGVTQSPTHLIKTRGQQVTLRCSSQSGHNTVSWYQQALGQGPQFIFQYYREEENGRGNFPPRFSGLQFPNYSSELNVNALELDDSALYLCASSQLGETQYFGPGTRLLVL.

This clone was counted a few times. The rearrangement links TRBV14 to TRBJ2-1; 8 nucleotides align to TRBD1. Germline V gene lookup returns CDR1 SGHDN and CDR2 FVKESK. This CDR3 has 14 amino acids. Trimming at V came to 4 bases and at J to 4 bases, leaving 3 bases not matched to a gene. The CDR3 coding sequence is TGTGCCAGCAGCCCGACAGGGGTTTACAATGAGCAGTTCTTC. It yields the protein CASSPTGVYNEQFF.

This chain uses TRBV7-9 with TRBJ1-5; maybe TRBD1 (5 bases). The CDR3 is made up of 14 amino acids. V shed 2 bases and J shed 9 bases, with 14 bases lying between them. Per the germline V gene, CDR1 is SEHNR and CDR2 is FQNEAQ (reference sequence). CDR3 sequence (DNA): TGTGCCAGCAGCTTACATGGGGGGGGAGCGCCCCAGCATTTT. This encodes CASSLHGGGAPQHF. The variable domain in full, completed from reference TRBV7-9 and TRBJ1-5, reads DTGVSQNPRHKITKRGQNVTFRCDPISEHNRLYWYRQTLGQGPEFLTYFQNEAQLEKSRLLSDRFSAERPKGSFSTLEIQRTEQGDSAMYLCASSLHGGGAPQHFGDGTRLSIL.

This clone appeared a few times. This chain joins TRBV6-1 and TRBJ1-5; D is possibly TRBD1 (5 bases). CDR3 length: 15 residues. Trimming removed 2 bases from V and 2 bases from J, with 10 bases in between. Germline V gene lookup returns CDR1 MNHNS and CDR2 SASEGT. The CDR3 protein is CASSERSGGNQPQHF. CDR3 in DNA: TGTGCCAGCAGTGAAAGGTCGGGGGGCAATCAGCCCCAGCATTTT.

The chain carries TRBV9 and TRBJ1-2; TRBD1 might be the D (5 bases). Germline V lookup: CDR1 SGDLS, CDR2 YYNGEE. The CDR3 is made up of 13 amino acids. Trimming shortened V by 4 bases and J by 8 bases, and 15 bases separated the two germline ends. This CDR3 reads CASSYGQGYGYTF. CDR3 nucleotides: TGTGCCAGCAGCTATGGACAAGGATACGGCTACACCTTC.

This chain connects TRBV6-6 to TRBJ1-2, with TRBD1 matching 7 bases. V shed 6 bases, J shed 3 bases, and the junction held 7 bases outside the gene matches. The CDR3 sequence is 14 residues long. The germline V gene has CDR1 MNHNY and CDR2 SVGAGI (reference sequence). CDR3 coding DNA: TGTGCCAGCAGCCAGACAGGGACCCACTATGGCTACACCTTC. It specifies CASSQTGTHYGYTF.

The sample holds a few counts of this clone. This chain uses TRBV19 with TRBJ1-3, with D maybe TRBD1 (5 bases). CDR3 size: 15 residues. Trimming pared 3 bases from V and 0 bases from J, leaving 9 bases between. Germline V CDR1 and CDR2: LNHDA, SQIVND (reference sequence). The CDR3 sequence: CASSIRQFSGNTIYF. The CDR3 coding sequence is TGTGCCAGTAGTATTCGACAGTTCTCTGGAAACACCATATATTTT.

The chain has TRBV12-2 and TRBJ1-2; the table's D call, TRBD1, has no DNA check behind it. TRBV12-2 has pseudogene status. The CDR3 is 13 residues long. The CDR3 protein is CERGAGGDYGYTF. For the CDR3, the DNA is TGTGAAAGGGGGGCAGGGGGCGACTATGGCTACACCTTC.

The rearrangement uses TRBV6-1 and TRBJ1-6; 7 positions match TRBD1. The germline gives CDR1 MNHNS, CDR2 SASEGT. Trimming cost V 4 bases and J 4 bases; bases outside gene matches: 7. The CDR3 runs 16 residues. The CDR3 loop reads CASSASRDRYNSPLHF. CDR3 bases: TGTGCCAGCAGTGCTAGCCGGGACAGATATAATTCACCCCTCCACTTT.

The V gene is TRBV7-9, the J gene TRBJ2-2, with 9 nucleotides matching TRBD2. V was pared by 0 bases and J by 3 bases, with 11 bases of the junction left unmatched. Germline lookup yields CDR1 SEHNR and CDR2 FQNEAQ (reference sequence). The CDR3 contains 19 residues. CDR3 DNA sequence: TGTGCCAGCAGCTTAGCGCTAGGTAGCGGGGGATTGCACACCGGGGAGCTGTTTTTT. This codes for CASSLALGSGGLHTGELFF.

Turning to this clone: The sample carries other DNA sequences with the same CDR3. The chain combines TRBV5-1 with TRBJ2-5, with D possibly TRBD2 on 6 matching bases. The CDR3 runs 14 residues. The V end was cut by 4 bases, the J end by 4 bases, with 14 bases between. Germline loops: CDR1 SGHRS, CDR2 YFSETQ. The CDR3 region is CASSLGQGGETQYF. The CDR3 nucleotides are TGCGCCAGCAGCCTGGGGCAGGGAGGAGAGACCCAGTACTTC.

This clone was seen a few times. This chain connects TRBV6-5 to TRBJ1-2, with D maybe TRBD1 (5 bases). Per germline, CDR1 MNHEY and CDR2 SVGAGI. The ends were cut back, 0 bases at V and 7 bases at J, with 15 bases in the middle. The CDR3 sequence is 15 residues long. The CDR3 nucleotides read TGTGCCAGCAGTTACTCGCCCCCCAGGGTTGGTGGCTACACCTTC. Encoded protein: CASSYSPPRVGGYTF.

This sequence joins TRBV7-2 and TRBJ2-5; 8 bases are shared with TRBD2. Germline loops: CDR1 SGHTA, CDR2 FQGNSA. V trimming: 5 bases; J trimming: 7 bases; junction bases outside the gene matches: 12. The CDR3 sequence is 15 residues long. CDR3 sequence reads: CASSPSGGNSGTQYF. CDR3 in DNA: TGTGCCAGCAGCCCGAGCGGGGGCAACTCGGGGACCCAGTACTTC.

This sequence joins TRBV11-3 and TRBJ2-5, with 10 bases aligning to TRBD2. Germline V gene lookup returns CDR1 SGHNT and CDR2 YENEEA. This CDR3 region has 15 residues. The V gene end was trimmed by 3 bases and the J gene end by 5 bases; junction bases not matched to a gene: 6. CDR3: CASSFLAGAGETQYF. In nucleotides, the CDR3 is TGTGCCAGCAGCTTCCTAGCGGGGGCGGGGGAGACCCAGTACTTC.

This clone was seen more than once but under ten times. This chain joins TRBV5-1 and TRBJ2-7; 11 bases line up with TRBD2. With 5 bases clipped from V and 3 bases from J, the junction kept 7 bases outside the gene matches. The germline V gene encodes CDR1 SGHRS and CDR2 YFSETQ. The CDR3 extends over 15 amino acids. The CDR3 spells CASSQGLADFYEQYF. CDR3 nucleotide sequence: TGCGCCAGCAGTCAGGGACTAGCGGATTTCTACGAGCAGTACTTC.

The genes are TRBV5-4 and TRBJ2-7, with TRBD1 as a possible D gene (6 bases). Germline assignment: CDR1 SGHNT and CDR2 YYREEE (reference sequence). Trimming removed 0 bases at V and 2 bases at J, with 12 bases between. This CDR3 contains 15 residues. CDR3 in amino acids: CASSLGGRTPYEQYF. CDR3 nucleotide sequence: TGTGCCAGCAGCTTGGGGGGGCGGACTCCCTACGAGCAGTACTTC.

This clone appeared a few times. CDR3 DNA: TGCAGCGTCTCCGTCTTCTCTACGGCTAACTATGGCTACACCTTC. As protein: CSVSVFSTANYGYTF. The V and J genes are TRBV29-1 and TRBJ1-2, with D hard to call. The V end was cut by 6 bases, the J end by 0 bases, with 17 bases between. This CDR3 has 15 residues. Germline V gene lookup returns CDR1 SQVTM and CDR2 ANQGSEA.